The 14 T cell receptor beta chains reported below all come from one sample, sequenced in a study of early T cells in non-severe SARS-CoV-2 infection. TCRdb processed the 5' RACE reads anew with MiXCR; each CDR3 protein has one entry. The sample has 25,000 to 35,000 distinct CDR3 sequences; 3% to 5% are singletons. Input material: whole blood. The receptors come from an adult who was a healthcare worker with PCR-confirmed SARS-CoV-2 infection or an uninfected control (not recorded which).

This clonotype was observed a handful of times. The gene calls are TRBV7-2 and TRBJ2-3; 8 nucleotides line up with TRBD2. This CDR3 comprises 18 residues. CDR1 SGHTA and CDR2 FQGNSA come from the germline V gene. V lost 5 bases to trimming and J lost 2 bases; unmatched junction nucleotides: 15. The CDR3 nucleotides are TGTGCCAGCAGCCACCCCTTGTTGAAGCGGGGGCTCACAGATACGCAGTATTTT. The encoded protein is CASSHPLLKRGLTDTQYF. The complete variable domain, with remaining parts taken from reference TRBV7-2 and TRBJ2-3, reads GAGVSQSPSNKVTEKGKDVELRCDPISGHTALYWYRQSLGQGLEFLIYFQGNSAPDKSGLPSDRFSAERTGGSVSTLTIQRTQQEDSAVYLCASSHPLLKRGLTDTQYFGPGTRLTVL.

This clonotype was found many times. The CDR3 here is CASSSTVNTEAFF. DNA of the CDR3: TGTGCCAGCAGTTCGACGGTGAACACTGAAGCTTTCTTT. V usage is TRBV6-5 and J usage is TRBJ1-1, with D hard to call. V was cut by 4 bases and J by 0 bases, with 6 bases left in between. Per germline, CDR1 MNHEY and CDR2 SVGAGI. CDR3 length equals 13 residues.

In DNA form, the CDR3 reads TGTGCCAGTAGTATTCGCAGGGACGCAGATACGCAGTATTTT. Residues: CASSIRRDADTQYF. The chain carries TRBV19 and TRBJ2-3; D may correspond to TRBD1 or TRBD2 (5 bases each). CDR3 length: 14 residues. V was shortened by 3 bases and J by 4 bases, with 11 bases between the two germline ends. Per the germline V gene, CDR1 is LNHDA and CDR2 is SQIVND (reference sequence).

This clonotype has at least ten counts. The chain joins TRBV5-1 to TRBJ2-7, with D possibly TRBD2 on 5 matching bases. Germline V CDR1 and CDR2: SGHRS, YFSETQ. The CDR3 has 14 residues. Trimming cost V 2 bases and J 3 bases, with 12 bases left between them. The chain's CDR3 is CASSFWEPFYEQYF. The CDR3 DNA sequence: TGCGCCAGCAGCTTCTGGGAGCCTTTCTACGAGCAGTACTTC.

This clonotype was observed a handful of times. This chain joins TRBV4-1 and TRBJ2-2; D remains unclear. CDR1 and CDR2 from the germline V gene are MGHRA and YSYEKL. V was shortened by 1 base and J by 4 bases, with 10 bases between the two germline ends. The CDR3 covers 15 residues. The CDR3 region is CASSQGLAGTGELFF. The CDR3 DNA is TGCGCCAGCAGCCAAGGCTTAGCAGGCACCGGGGAGCTGTTTTTT.

This clonotype was counted ten times or more. The J gene is TRBJ1-4, the V gene TRBV2, with D tentatively TRBD1 (6 bases). The CDR3 extends over 15 amino acids. The germline V gene has CDR1 SNHLY and CDR2 FYNNEI. V was shortened by 4 bases and J by 3 bases, with 12 bases between the two germline ends. The CDR3 loop is CASSAQGTPNEKLFF. The CDR3 nucleotides are TGTGCCAGCAGTGCCCAGGGGACACCTAATGAAAAACTGTTTTTT.

This clonotype was recorded many times. CDR3 DNA: TGCGCCAGCAGCCAGGGACTAGCTCTCACCGGGGAGCTGTTTTTT. The encoded protein is CASSQGLALTGELFF. This chain uses TRBV5-1 with TRBJ2-2, with 9 bases matching TRBD2. In germline, CDR1 is SGHRS, CDR2 YFSETQ. Trimming took 4 bases from V and 4 from J; bases not matched to a gene: 5. CDR3 length: 15 residues.

The V gene is TRBV20-1, the J gene TRBJ2-1; D perhaps matches TRBD2 (6 bases). The CDR3 totals 15 residues. Germline-derived CDR1 and CDR2 are DFQATT and SNEGSKA (reference sequence). V lost 6 bases and J 2 bases, leaving 17 bases between the germline ends. The CDR3 loop reads CSARQEGLAYNEQFF. The CDR3 bases are TGCAGTGCACGGCAGGAGGGCCTCGCCTACAATGAGCAGTTCTTC.

On this clonotype: This may be a read error: a much more frequent sequence differs by one nucleotide. The chain has TRBV29-1 and TRBJ1-4, with D hard to call. Germline CDR1 and CDR2: SQVTM and ANQGSEA. The CDR3 is made up of 13 amino acids. V was shortened by 4 bases and J by 7 bases, with 13 bases between the two germline ends. The CDR3 loop is CSVVTFPGEKLFF. For the CDR3, the DNA is TGCAGCGTTGTGACATTCCCGGGTGAAAAACTGTTTTTT.

In this sample, this clonotype turned up a few times. The chain joins TRBV4-1 to TRBJ2-3; 10 positions agree with TRBD2. The V gene end was trimmed by 3 bases and the J gene end by 3 bases; junction bases not matched to a gene: 3. Germline loops: CDR1 MGHRA, CDR2 YSYEKL. This CDR3 has 15 residues. CDR3 coding DNA: TGCGCCAGCAGCCATGGGACTAGCGAGACAGATACGCAGTATTTT. Translated: CASSHGTSETDTQYF.

This clonotype has ten or more counts. V and J are TRBV7-9 and TRBJ1-1; D uncertain. The CDR3 is made up of 16 amino acids. Germline-derived CDR1 and CDR2 are SEHNR and FQNEAQ (reference sequence). With 2 bases removed from V and 2 bases from J, the gap between germline ends came to 15 bases. The CDR3, as DNA: TGTGCCAGCAGCTTAAAAAATGGGCGGGTAAACACTGAAGCTTTCTTT. Protein product: CASSLKNGRVNTEAFF. Complete variable domain (other parts from reference TRBV7-9 and TRBJ1-1): DTGVSQNPRHKITKRGQNVTFRCDPISEHNRLYWYRQTLGQGPEFLTYFQNEAQLEKSRLLSDRFSAERPKGSFSTLEIQRTEQGDSAMYLCASSLKNGRVNTEAFFGQGTRLTVV.

This clonotype occurred many times. The rearrangement joins TRBV9 to TRBJ2-7, with D tentatively TRBD2 (6 bases). The CDR3 spans 13 residues. Germline CDR1 reads SGDLS; CDR2 reads YYNGEE. V shed 0 bases and J shed 9 bases, with 13 bases lying between them. The CDR3 reads CASSVGQEGRQYF. CDR3 sequence (DNA): TGTGCCAGCAGCGTAGGTCAGGAGGGAAGGCAGTACTTC.

CDR3 protein: CASSTGTNTYEQYF. As DNA, the CDR3 is TGTGCCAGCAGTACCGGGACAAACACCTACGAGCAGTACTTC. The chain carries TRBV27 and TRBJ2-7, with a possible D match to TRBD1 (6 bases). The germline gives CDR1 MNHEY, CDR2 SMNVEV (reference sequence). V lost 5 bases to trimming and J lost 2 bases, with 13 bases between them. This CDR3 contains 14 residues.

This clonotype was picked up many times. The rearrangement uses TRBV5-1 and TRBJ1-1; D gene ambiguous. Trimming removed 3 bases from V and 2 bases from J, with 8 bases in between. Germline CDR1 is SGHRS and CDR2 is YFSETQ. The CDR3 spans 13 residues. CDR3 in DNA: TGCGCCAGCAGCTCGACATCAAACACTGAAGCTTTCTTT. Translation gives CASSSTSNTEAFF.